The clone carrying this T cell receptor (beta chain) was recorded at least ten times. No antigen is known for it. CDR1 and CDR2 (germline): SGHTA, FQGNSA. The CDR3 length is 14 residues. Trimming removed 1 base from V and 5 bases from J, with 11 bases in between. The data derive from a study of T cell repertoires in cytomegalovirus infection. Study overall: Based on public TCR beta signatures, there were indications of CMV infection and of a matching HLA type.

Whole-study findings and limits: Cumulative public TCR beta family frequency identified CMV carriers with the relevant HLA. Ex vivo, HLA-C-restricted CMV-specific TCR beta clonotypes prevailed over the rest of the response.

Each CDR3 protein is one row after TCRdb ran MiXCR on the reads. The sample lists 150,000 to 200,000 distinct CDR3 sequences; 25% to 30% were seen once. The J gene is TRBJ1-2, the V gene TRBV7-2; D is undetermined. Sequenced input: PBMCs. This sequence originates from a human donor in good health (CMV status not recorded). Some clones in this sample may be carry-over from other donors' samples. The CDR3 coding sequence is TGTGCCAGCAGCTTAGACCGCCAGAGTTATGGCTACACCTTC. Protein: CASSLDRQSYGYTF. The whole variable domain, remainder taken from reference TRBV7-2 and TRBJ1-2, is GAGVSQSPSNKVTEKGKDVELRCDPISGHTALYWYRQSLGQGLEFLIYFQGNSAPDKSGLPSDRFSAERTGGSVSTLTIQRTQQEDSAVYLCASSLDRQSYGYTFGSGTRLTVV.